This T cell receptor (beta chain) was documented in a study of T cell responses to AZD1222 COVID-19 vaccine. V was shortened by 2 bases and J by 3 bases, with 10 bases between the two germline ends. The length of the CDR3 is 14 residues. The germline V gene has CDR1 MNHEY and CDR2 SVGAGI. Data came from immunoSEQ multiplex PCR; TCRdb stores just in-frame clones and leaves some out. Among about 130,000 clones listed, 90% to 95% were seen once. Broader study findings: Nearly half of spike-specific TCRs reportedly go after variant regions that carry no mutations.

Of note for this clone: Its antigen remains unidentified.

The sequencing used peripheral blood, collected 28 days after the second AZD1222 dose. This chain links TRBV6-5 with TRBJ1-1, with D possibly matching TRBD1 (5 bases). The source is an adult who received the AZD1222 COVID-19 vaccine. CDR3 residues: CASSYVGADTEAFF. CDR3 in DNA: TGTGCCAGCAGTTACGTAGGGGCGGACACTGAAGCTTTCTTT.